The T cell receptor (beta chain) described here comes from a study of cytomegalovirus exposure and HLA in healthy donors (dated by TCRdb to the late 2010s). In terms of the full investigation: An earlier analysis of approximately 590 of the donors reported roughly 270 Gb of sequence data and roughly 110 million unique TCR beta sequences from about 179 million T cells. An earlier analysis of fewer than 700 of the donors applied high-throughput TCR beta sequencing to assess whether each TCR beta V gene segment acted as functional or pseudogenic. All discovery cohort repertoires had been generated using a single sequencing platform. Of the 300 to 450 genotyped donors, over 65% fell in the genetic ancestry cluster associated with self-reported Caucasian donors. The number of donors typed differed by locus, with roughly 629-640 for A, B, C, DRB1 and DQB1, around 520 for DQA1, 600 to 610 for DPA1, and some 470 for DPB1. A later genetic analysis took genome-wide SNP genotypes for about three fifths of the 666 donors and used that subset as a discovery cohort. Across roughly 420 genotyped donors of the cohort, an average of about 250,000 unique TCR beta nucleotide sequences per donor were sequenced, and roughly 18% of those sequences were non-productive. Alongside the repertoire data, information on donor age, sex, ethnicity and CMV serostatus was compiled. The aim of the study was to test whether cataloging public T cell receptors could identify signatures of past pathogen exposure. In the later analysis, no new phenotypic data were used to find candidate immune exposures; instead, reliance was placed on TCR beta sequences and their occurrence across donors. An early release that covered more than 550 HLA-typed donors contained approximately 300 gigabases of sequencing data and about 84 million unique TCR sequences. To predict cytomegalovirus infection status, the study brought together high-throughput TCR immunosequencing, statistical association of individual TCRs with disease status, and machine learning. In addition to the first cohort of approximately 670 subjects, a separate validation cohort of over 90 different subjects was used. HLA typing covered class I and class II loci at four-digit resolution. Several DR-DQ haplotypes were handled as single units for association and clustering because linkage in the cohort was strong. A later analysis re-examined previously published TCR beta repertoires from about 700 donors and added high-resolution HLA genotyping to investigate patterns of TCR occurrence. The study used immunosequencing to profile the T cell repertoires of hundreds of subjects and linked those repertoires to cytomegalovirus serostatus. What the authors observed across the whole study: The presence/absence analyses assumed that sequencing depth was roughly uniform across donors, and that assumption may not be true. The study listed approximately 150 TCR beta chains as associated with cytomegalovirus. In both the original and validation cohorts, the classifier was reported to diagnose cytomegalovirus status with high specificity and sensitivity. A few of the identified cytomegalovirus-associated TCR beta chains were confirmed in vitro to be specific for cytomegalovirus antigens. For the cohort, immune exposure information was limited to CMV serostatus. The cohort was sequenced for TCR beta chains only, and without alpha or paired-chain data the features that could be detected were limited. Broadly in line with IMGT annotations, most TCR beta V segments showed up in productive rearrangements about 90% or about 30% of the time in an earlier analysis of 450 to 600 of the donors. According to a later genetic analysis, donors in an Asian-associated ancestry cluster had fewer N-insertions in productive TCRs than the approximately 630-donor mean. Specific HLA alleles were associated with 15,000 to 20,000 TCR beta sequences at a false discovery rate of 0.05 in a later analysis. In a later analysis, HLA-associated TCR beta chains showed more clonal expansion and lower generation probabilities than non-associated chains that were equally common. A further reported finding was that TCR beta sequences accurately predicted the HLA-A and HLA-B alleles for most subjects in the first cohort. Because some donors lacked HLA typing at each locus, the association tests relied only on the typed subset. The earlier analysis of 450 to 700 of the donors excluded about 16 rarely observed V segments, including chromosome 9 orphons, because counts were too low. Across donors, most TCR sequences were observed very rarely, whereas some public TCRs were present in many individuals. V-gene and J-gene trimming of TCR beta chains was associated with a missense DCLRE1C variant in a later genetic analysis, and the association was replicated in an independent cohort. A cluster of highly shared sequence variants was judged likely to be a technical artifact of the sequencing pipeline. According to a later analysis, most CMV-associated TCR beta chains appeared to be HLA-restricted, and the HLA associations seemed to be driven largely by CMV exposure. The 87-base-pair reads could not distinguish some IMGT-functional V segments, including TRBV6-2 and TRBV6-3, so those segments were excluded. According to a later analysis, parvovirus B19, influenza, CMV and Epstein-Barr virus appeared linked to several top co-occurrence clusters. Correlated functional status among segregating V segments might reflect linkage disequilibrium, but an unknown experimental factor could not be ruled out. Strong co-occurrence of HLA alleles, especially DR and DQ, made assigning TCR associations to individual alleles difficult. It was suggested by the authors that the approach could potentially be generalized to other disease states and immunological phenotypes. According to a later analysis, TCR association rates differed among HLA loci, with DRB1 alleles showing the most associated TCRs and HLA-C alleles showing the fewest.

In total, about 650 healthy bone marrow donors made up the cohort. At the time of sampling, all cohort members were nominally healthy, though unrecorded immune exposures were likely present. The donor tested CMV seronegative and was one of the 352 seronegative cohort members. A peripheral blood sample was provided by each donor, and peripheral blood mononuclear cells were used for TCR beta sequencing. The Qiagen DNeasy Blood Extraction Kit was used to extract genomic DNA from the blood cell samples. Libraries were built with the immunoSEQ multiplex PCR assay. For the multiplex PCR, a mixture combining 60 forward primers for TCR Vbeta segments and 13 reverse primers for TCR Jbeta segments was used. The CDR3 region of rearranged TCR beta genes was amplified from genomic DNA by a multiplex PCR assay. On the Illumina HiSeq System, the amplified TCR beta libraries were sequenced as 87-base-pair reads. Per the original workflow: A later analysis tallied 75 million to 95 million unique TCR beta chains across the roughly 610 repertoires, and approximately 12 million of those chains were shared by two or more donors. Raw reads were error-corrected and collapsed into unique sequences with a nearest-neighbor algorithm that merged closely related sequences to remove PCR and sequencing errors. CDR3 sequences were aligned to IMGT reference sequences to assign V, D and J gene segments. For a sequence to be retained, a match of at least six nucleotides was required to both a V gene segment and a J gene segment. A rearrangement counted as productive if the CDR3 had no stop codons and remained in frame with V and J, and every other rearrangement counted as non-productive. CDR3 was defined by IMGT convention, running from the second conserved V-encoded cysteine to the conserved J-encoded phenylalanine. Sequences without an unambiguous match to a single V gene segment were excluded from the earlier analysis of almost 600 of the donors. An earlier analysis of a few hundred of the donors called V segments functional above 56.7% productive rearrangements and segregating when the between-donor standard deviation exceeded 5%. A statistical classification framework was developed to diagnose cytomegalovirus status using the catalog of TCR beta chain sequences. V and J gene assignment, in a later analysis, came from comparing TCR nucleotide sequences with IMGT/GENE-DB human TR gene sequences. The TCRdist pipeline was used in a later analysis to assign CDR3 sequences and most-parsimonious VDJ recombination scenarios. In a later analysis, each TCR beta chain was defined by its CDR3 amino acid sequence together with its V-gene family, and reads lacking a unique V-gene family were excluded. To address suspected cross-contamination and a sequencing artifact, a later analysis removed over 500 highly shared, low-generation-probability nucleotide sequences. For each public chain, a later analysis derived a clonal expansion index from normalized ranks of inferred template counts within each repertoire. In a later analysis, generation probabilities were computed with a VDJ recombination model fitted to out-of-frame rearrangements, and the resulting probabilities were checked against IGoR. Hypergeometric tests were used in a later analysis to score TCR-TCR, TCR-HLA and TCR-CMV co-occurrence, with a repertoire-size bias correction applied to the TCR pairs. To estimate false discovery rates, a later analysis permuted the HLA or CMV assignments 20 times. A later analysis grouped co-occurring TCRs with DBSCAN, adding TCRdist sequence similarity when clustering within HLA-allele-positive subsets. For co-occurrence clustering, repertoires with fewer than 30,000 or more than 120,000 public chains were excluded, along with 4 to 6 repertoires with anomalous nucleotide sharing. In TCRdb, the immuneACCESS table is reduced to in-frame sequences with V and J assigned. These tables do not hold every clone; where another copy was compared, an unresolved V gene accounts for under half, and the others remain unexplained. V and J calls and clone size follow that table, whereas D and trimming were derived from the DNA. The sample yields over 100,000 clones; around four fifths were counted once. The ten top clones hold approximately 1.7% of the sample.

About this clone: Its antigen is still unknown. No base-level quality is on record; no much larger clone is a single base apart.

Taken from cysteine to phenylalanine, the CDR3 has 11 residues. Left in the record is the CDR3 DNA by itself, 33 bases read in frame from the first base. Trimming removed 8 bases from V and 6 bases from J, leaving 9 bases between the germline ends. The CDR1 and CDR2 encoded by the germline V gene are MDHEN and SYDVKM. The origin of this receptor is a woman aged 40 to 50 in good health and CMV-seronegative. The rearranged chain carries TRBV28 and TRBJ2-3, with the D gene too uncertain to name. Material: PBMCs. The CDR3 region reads CASAAYDTQYF. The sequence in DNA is TGTGCCAGCGCGGCTTACGATACGCAGTATTTT. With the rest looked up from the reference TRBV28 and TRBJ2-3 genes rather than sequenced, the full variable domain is DVKVTQSSRYLVKRTGEKVFLECVQDMDHENMFWYRQDPGLGLRLIYFSYDVKMKEKGDIPEGYSVSREKKERFSLILESASTNQTSMYLCASAAYDTQYFGPGTRLTVL.